Following are 25 T cell receptor beta chains from one sample sequenced in a study of response to subunit inactivated influenza vaccine. TCRdb itself ran the RT-PCR reads through MiXCR, one entry per CDR3 protein. This sample carries over 450,000 distinct CDR3 sequences, 10% to 15% of them seen once, and the ten largest clones take under 15%. Sequences were derived from PBMCs from blood, sampled roughly 45 days after vaccination. These receptor sequences come from a man in his forties or fifties who received an inactivated influenza vaccine.

This chain links TRBV7-9 with TRBJ2-7; 7 bases agree with TRBD1. The CDR3 is 14 amino acids. CDR1 and CDR2 (germline): SEHNR, FQNEAQ (reference sequence). After removal of 3 bases from V and 2 bases from J, the junction contained 4 bases not matched to a gene. In nucleotides, the CDR3 is TGTGCCAGCAGCTTCCGGGACAGTACCTACGAGCAGTACTTC. It specifies CASSFRDSTYEQYF. The full variable domain, in which reference TRBV7-9 and TRBJ2-7 provide the parts outside the CDR3, is DTGVSQNPRHKITKRGQNVTFRCDPISEHNRLYWYRQTLGQGPEFLTYFQNEAQLEKSRLLSDRFSAERPKGSFSTLEIQRTEQGDSAMYLCASSFRDSTYEQYFGPGTRLTVT.

The chain links TRBV30 to TRBJ1-1, with TRBD1 matching over 7 bases. The CDR3 covers 12 residues. The germline V gene has CDR1 GTSNPN and CDR2 SVGIG (reference sequence). J lost 11 bases, V lost 2 bases, and 8 bases had no gene match. The CDR3 region has the DNA TGTGCCTGGAGTTTCTTGGGACAGCGGGCTTTCTTT. Translated, it gives CAWSFLGQRAFF. Looking up the rest from reference TRBV30 and TRBJ1-1 gives the full variable domain: SQTIHQWPATLVQPVGSPLSLECTVEGTSNPNLYWYRQAAGRGLQLLFYSVGIGQISSEVPQNLSASRPQDRQFILSSKKLLLSDSGFYLCAWSFLGQRAFFGQGTRLTVV.

This clonotype has just a few counts. The rearrangement uses TRBV15 and TRBJ1-5; 7 bases agree with TRBD1. Germline V CDR1 and CDR2: LNHNV, YYDKDF (reference sequence). Losses at the gene ends were 2 bases for V and 1 base for J; bases not matched to a gene: 2. The CDR3 loop spans 15 amino acids. CDR3 in DNA: TGTGCCACCAGCAGAACGACAGGGAGCAATCAGCCCCAGCATTTT. It is translated as CATSRTTGSNQPQHF. The full variable domain, in which reference TRBV15 and TRBJ1-5 provide the parts outside the CDR3, is DAMVIQNPRYQVTQFGKPVTLSCSQTLNHNVMYWYQQKSSQAPKLLFHYYDKDFNNEADTPDNFQSRRPNTSFCFLDIRSPGLGDTAMYLCATSRTTGSNQPQHFGDGTRLSIL.

The genes are TRBV7-2 and TRBJ2-5; D call uncertain. The germline V gene has CDR1 SGHTA and CDR2 FQGNSA. V gave up 7 bases and J gave up 4 bases, with 16 bases separating them. The CDR3 covers 14 residues. The CDR3 nucleotides are TGTGCCAGCACCCACCGTATGGGTCGAGAGACCCAGTACTTC. This codes for CASTHRMGRETQYF.

This clonotype has only a few counts. CDR3 sequence (DNA): TGCGCCAGCAGACCAGCTATTACAGGGCCAGAGACCCAGTACTTC. Translating it yields CASRPAITGPETQYF. The chain uses TRBV5-1 and TRBJ2-5; D may be TRBD1 (6 bases). Germline V gives CDR1 SGHRS, CDR2 YFSETQ. This CDR3 comprises 15 residues. Trimming removed 5 bases from V and 4 bases from J, with 18 bases in between.

V and J are TRBV7-2 and TRBJ1-2, with D tentatively TRBD1 (6 bases). The germline gives CDR1 SGHTA, CDR2 FQGNSA. Deletions cut 5 bases from V and 6 bases from J, with 13 bases between. The CDR3 sequence is 13 residues long. Here the CDR3 reads CASSLGNRDGYTF. The CDR3 DNA is TGTGCCAGCAGCCTAGGGAACAGGGATGGCTACACCTTC.

This clonotype has only a few counts. V usage is TRBV11-2 and J usage is TRBJ2-5; 11 positions match TRBD2. Germline V gene data show CDR1 as SGHAT and CDR2 as FQNNGV. This CDR3 is 19 amino acids long. V lost 2 bases to trimming and J lost 0 bases; unmatched junction nucleotides: 11. The CDR3 nucleotides read TGTGCCAGCAGCTTATACCTAGCGGGAGGCCCAATGTACCAAGAGACCCAGTACTTC. This translates into CASSLYLAGGPMYQETQYF. Full variable domain (rest looked up from reference TRBV11-2 and TRBJ2-5): EAGVAQSPRYKIIEKRQSVAFWCNPISGHATLYWYQQILGQGPKLLIQFQNNGVVDDSQLPKDRFSAERLKGVDSTLKIQPAKLEDSAVYLCASSLYLAGGPMYQETQYFGPGTRLLVL.

The V call is TRBV29-1, the J call TRBJ1-1; D is possibly TRBD1 (6 bases). This CDR3 comprises 14 residues. V dropped 6 bases and J dropped 5 bases, with 19 bases sitting between them. Germline CDR1 reads SQVTM; CDR2 reads ANQGSEA. CDR3 nucleotide sequence: TGCAGCGTCAAAGACGGGGGCAGGGGAACTGAAGCTTTCTTT. The encoded protein is CSVKDGGRGTEAFF.

The chain uses TRBV18 and TRBJ2-5; 7 nucleotides match TRBD1. The germline gives CDR1 KGHSH, CDR2 LQKENI. The CDR3 is 13 residues long. V gave up 5 bases and J gave up 5 bases; unmatched junction bases: 5. The CDR3 here is CASSNDRAETQYF. The CDR3 DNA follows: TGTGCCAGCTCAAACGACAGGGCCGAGACCCAGTACTTC.

This clonotype showed up many times. The V and J genes are TRBV12-3 or TRBV12-4 and TRBJ2-1; TRBD1 matches at 9 bases. This CDR3 comprises 15 residues. The J segment lost 8 bases and the V segment lost 5 bases, leaving 10 bases of the junction unmatched. The CDR3 sequence is CASSPPRTGDYEQFF. CDR3 nucleotide sequence: TGTGCCAGCAGTCCCCCAAGGACAGGGGATTATGAGCAGTTCTTC.

The chain couples TRBV12-3 or TRBV12-4 to TRBJ1-2; no firm D call. The CDR3 consists of 13 residues. V gave up 5 bases and J gave up 13 bases, with 20 bases separating them. In DNA, the CDR3 is TGTGCCAGCAGTCCCGGACGGTTCTATGATCTCACCTTC. This codes for CASSPGRFYDLTF.

This clonotype was picked up many times. This chain links TRBV15 with TRBJ2-7, with D perhaps TRBD1 (5 bases). Germline CDR1 LNHNV, CDR2 YYDKDF (reference sequence). V was clipped by 5 bases and J by 5 bases, with 19 bases between them. This CDR3 is 15 amino acids long. The CDR3 nucleotides read TGTGCCACCAGCGAGAACAGGTTCGATAACCACGAGCAGTACTTC. It specifies CATSENRFDNHEQYF. Full variable domain (outside the CDR3, taken from reference TRBV15 and TRBJ2-7): DAMVIQNPRYQVTQFGKPVTLSCSQTLNHNVMYWYQQKSSQAPKLLFHYYDKDFNNEADTPDNFQSRRPNTSFCFLDIRSPGLGDTAMYLCATSENRFDNHEQYFGPGTRLTVT.

This clonotype was found a few times. V and J are TRBV7-6 and TRBJ2-1; TRBD2 matches 11 bases. Germline values: CDR1 SGHVS, CDR2 FNYEAQ. CDR3 length: 15 residues. The ends lost 7 bases at V and 4 bases at J; junction bases unmatched: 6. The CDR3 loop is CASTLTSGAYNEQFF. The CDR3 nucleotides are TGTGCCAGCACCCTGACTAGCGGGGCTTACAATGAGCAGTTCTTC.

This chain links TRBV2 with TRBJ2-1; 10 nucleotides agree with TRBD2. Germline V gene data show CDR1 as SNHLY and CDR2 as FYNNEI. V shed 5 bases, J shed 8 bases, and the junction held 15 bases outside the gene matches. This CDR3 spans 17 amino acids. The CDR3 sequence is CASSHPSASGSIYEQFF. The CDR3 DNA follows: TGTGCCAGCAGTCACCCTTCGGCTAGCGGGAGTATCTATGAGCAGTTCTTC.

The CDR3 here is CASSYPTGLAKNIQYF. In nucleotides, the CDR3 is TGTGCCAGCAGTTACCCGACAGGACTAGCCAAAAACATTCAGTACTTC. The chain is built from TRBV6-5 and TRBJ2-4; tentatively, D is TRBD1 (6 bases). Trimming pared 2 bases from V and 0 bases from J, leaving 11 bases between. Germline values: CDR1 MNHEY, CDR2 SVGAGI. There are 16 residues in the CDR3.

The table lists this clonotype with many counts. This chain connects TRBV7-2 to TRBJ1-3; D is possibly TRBD1 (6 bases). This CDR3 comprises 15 residues. Germline CDR1 reads SGHTA; CDR2 reads FQGNSA. V was cut by 0 bases and J by 7 bases, with 13 bases left in between. CDR3 loop: CASSLAAQGSNTIYF. Here the CDR3 DNA reads TGTGCCAGCAGCTTAGCGGCACAGGGTTCCAACACCATATATTTT.

This chain uses TRBV5-1 with TRBJ2-3, with 10 bases that match TRBD1. Germline assignment: CDR1 SGHRS and CDR2 YFSETQ. V dropped 6 bases and J dropped 3; count of bases not matched to a gene: 7. The CDR3 runs to 15 residues. The CDR3 sequence: CASIRDRGSTDTQYF. In nucleotides, the CDR3 is TGCGCCAGCATCCGGGACAGGGGTTCTACAGATACGCAGTATTTT.

As DNA, the CDR3 is TGTGCCAGCAGAACGGGACTAGCGGAATACAATGAGCAGTTCTTC. It encodes CASRTGLAEYNEQFF. The rearrangement links TRBV12-3 or TRBV12-4 to TRBJ2-1; 11 bases align to TRBD2. V lost 6 bases, J lost 4 bases, and 5 bases stayed unmatched. The CDR3 has 15 amino acids.

This clonotype was seen repeatedly, ten times or more. The chain uses TRBV12-3 or TRBV12-4 and TRBJ1-5; TRBD1 agrees at 8 bases. J was trimmed by 3 bases and V by 6 bases; bases with no gene match: 7. CDR3 size: 15 residues. CDR3 sequence: CASRNSQGVNQPQHF. CDR3 in DNA: TGTGCCAGCAGAAATTCACAGGGGGTCAATCAGCCCCAGCATTTT.

V and J are TRBV14 and TRBJ2-1; the match to TRBD2 covers 7 bases. The CDR3 spans 14 residues. J gave up 3 bases and V 3 bases, and 2 bases lay outside the gene matches. Germline V gives CDR1 SGHDN, CDR2 FVKESK. CDR3 residues: CASSQRDYYNEQFF. The DNA for the CDR3 is TGTGCCAGCAGCCAGCGGGACTACTACAATGAGCAGTTCTTC.

This clonotype was detected many times. V and J are TRBV20-1 and TRBJ2-1; 12 bases are shared with TRBD2. CDR1 and CDR2 from the germline V gene are DFQATT and SNEGSKA (reference sequence). The CDR3 consists of 13 residues. V dropped 8 bases and J dropped 9; count of bases not matched to a gene: 8. The CDR3 region has the DNA TGCAGTACAACTAGCGGGGGGCCTGGTGAGCAGTTCTTC. Its translation is CSTTSGGPGEQFF.

This clonotype was counted at least ten times. This rearrangement joins TRBV12-3 or TRBV12-4 to TRBJ1-1, with D possibly matching TRBD1 (6 bases). The CDR3 has 13 residues. Trimming took off 8 bases at V and 4 bases at J, with 14 bases between the two ends. CDR3 sequence (DNA): TGTGCCAGCCGAGTGTCGGGGGCCACTGAAGCTTTCTTT. This gives the protein CASRVSGATEAFF.

The genes are TRBV20-1 and TRBJ2-7; TRBD2 matches at 11 bases. CDR3 length equals 15 residues. Germline trimming cut 1 base from V and 0 bases from J; bases unmatched to any gene: 2. Germline V gene data show CDR1 as DFQATT and CDR2 as SNEGSKA (reference sequence). The CDR3 reads CSARAGTSGSYEQYF. The CDR3 bases are TGCAGTGCTAGAGCCGGGACTAGCGGCTCCTACGAGCAGTACTTC.

This clonotype was recorded many times. The chain is built from TRBV10-3 and TRBJ2-1; TRBD1 matches 9 bases. The V segment lost 6 bases and the J segment 5 bases; nucleotides outside the gene matches: 2. Per germline, CDR1 ENHRY and CDR2 SYGVKD. This CDR3 is 13 amino acids long. The CDR3 sequence: CAISGQGNNEQFF. The CDR3 region has the DNA TGTGCCATCAGCGGACAGGGGAACAATGAGCAGTTCTTC.

The chain combines TRBV7-2 with TRBJ2-2; no definite D call. Germline V gene sequence: CDR1 SGHTA, CDR2 FQGNSA. The CDR3 loop spans 15 amino acids. Trimming removed 2 bases from V and 6 bases from J, with 13 bases in between. The CDR3: CASSLWPVSAGELFF. CDR3 DNA: TGTGCCAGCAGCTTATGGCCTGTGAGCGCCGGGGAGCTGTTTTTT.